This entry concerns a single T cell receptor (beta chain). Drawing of blood for sampling happened at baseline, at cycle 4 day 1, and at cycle 7 day 1. The protocol was immunoSEQ multiplex PCR, while the TCRdb copy is restricted to in-frame clones and leaves out a portion. The repertoire has tens of thousands of clones, roughly 84% of them found once; the top ten carry approximately 4.4%. This record comes from a study of OX40 agonist ivuxolimab in advanced cancers. Study-level background: Dose-escalation patients had hepatocellular carcinoma, melanoma, renal cell or head and neck cancer. Checkpoint inhibitors had been given previously to over 30% of patients.

The V gene lost 3 bases and the J gene lost 0 bases, with 6 bases spanning the gap. This CDR3 has 14 residues. Germline V gene lookup returns CDR1 LNHDA and CDR2 SQIVND (reference sequence). The sample consisted of CD4+ or CD8+ T cells sorted from blood, taken in a trial of the OX40 agonist ivuxolimab. The source of this sequence is an adult with an advanced solid tumor such as melanoma, head and neck, liver or kidney cancer. The chain employs TRBV19 and TRBJ1-3; the D is unclear. Here the CDR3 DNA reads TGTGCCAGTAGTATCGACTACTCTGGAAACACCATATATTTT. Protein product: CASSIDYSGNTIYF.